The present T cell receptor beta chain was sequenced within a study of technical replicates of blood from a few donors. This CDR3 region has 16 residues. The V gene's germline CDR1 is SGHRS and CDR2 YFSETQ. V trimming: 4 bases; J trimming: 5 bases; junction bases outside the gene matches: 10. Profiled with immunoSEQ multiplex PCR; TCRdb holds only in-frame clones, not every one. The sample shows approximately 93,000 clones, 94% of them seen only once. This TCR derives from a human donor in good health. This chain joins TRBV5-1 and TRBJ2-3, with TRBD2 matching over 10 bases. Sequencing used T cells isolated from PBMCs. The CDR3 coding sequence is TGCGCCAGCAGCGTAAGCGGGGGGGAGAATGGAGATACGCAGTATTTT. The encoded protein is CASSVSGGENGDTQYF.